A selection of T cell receptor beta chains follows, all from one sample in a study of identical twins. Each CDR3 protein gets one entry after TCRdb re-called the 5' RACE reads with MiXCR. The data contain nearly 250,000 distinct CDR3 sequences, around 6.6% of them singletons. These same records also appear under a second study, on yellow fever vaccine responses in identical twins.

Specimen: memory (CD45RO+) T cells sorted from blood. These receptors all stem from a woman in her late teens or twenties in good health. The CDR3 runs from the conserved cysteine through the conserved F or W. D genes are given only for firm matches. Rows may omit the clone size; those that give it use once, few, many or a size class.

d_call: -
v_call: TRBV7-6
clone_size: once
j_call: TRBJ2-2
cdr3_nt: TGTGCCAGCAGCCCAATGCTAGGGGGCACCGGGGAGCTGTTTTTT
cdr3_aa: CASSPMLGGTGELFF

d_call: TRBD2
v_call: TRBV27
clone_size: -
j_call: TRBJ2-1
cdr3_nt: TGTGCCAGCAGTTTCCACCCGGGGACTAGCGGCAATGAGCAGTTCTTC
cdr3_aa: CASSFHPGTSGNEQFF

d_call: -
v_call: TRBV6-1
clone_size: few
j_call: TRBJ2-7
cdr3_nt: TGTGCCAGCAGTCCCGGTGTGGTAGGGTCCTACGAGCAGTACTTC
cdr3_aa: CASSPGVVGSYEQYF

d_call: -
v_call: TRBV20-1
clone_size: -
j_call: TRBJ2-1
cdr3_nt: TGCAGTGCTAGAGGGGACGGGAGCTTACCACTTCTGAGCTCCTACAATGAGCAGTTCTTC
cdr3_aa: CSARGDGSLPLLSSYNEQFF

d_call: -
v_call: TRBV7-2
clone_size: few
j_call: TRBJ2-5
cdr3_nt: TGTGCCAGCAGCCTAGAAATGGGGGAGACCCAGTACTTC
cdr3_aa: CASSLEMGETQYF

d_call: -
v_call: TRBV20-1
clone_size: many
j_call: TRBJ1-2
cdr3_nt: TGCAGTGCGGCGACCCCTAACTATGGCTACACCTTC
cdr3_aa: CSAATPNYGYTF

d_call: TRBD1
v_call: TRBV12-3/TRBV12-4
clone_size: many
j_call: TRBJ1-1
cdr3_nt: TGTGCCAGCGTGCCCACAGGGGGGAACACTGAAGCTTTCTTT
cdr3_aa: CASVPTGGNTEAFF

d_call: -
v_call: TRBV20-1
clone_size: -
j_call: TRBJ2-3
cdr3_nt: TGCAGTGCTAGAGGATCTTCCCCAGGCGATACGCAGTATTTT
cdr3_aa: CSARGSSPGDTQYF

d_call: -
v_call: TRBV7-8
clone_size: many
j_call: TRBJ2-1
cdr3_nt: TGTGCCAGCAGCGTTAACAATGAGCAGTTCTTC
cdr3_aa: CASSVNNEQFF

d_call: -
v_call: TRBV24-1
clone_size: many
j_call: TRBJ2-1
cdr3_nt: TGTGCCACCAGTCTGGGGAATGAGCAGTTCTTC
cdr3_aa: CATSLGNEQFF

d_call: TRBD2
v_call: TRBV5-4
clone_size: -
j_call: TRBJ2-3
cdr3_nt: TGTGCCAGCAGCTTAGCGGGAGTTAGCACAGATACGCAGTATTTT
cdr3_aa: CASSLAGVSTDTQYF

d_call: -
v_call: TRBV14
clone_size: few
j_call: TRBJ2-1
cdr3_nt: TGTGCCAGCAGCCCACTAGGGGGAAACTACAATGAGCAGTTCTTC
cdr3_aa: CASSPLGGNYNEQFF

d_call: -
v_call: TRBV15
clone_size: few
j_call: TRBJ1-1
cdr3_nt: TGTGCCACCAGCAGAGATCAGTTAAACACTGAAGCTTTCTTT
cdr3_aa: CATSRDQLNTEAFF

d_call: TRBD1
v_call: TRBV12-3/TRBV12-4
clone_size: many
j_call: TRBJ2-5
cdr3_nt: TGTGCCAGCAGTCGAGGGGGCGGGGAGACCCAGTACTTC
cdr3_aa: CASSRGGGETQYF

d_call: TRBD1
v_call: TRBV10-3
clone_size: few
j_call: TRBJ1-5
cdr3_nt: TGTGCCATCAGTGAGTTGACAGGGGGTGACCAGCCCCAGCATTTT
cdr3_aa: CAISELTGGDQPQHF

d_call: -
v_call: TRBV29-1
clone_size: -
j_call: TRBJ2-3
cdr3_nt: TGCAGCGTTTATTCGAGCGATATGCAGTATTTT
cdr3_aa: CSVYSSDMQYF